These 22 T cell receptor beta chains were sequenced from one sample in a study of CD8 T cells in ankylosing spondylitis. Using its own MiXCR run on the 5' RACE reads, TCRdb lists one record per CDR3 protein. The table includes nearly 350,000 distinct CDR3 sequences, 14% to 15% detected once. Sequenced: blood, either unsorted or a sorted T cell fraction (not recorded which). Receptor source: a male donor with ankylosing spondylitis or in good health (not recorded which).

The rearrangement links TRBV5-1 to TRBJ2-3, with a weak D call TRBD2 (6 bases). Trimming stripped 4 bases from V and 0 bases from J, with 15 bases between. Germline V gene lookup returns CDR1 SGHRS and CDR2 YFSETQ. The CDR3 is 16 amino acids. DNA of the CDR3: TGCGCCAGCAGCGCTCGGACTACCTCTAGCACAGATACGCAGTATTTT. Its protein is CASSARTTSSTDTQYF. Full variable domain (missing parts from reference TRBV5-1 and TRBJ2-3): KAGVTQTPRYLIKTRGQQVTLSCSPISGHRSVSWYQQTPGQGLQFLFEYFSETQRNKGNFPGRFSGRQFSNSRSEMNVSTLELGDSALYLCASSARTTSSTDTQYFGPGTRLTVL.

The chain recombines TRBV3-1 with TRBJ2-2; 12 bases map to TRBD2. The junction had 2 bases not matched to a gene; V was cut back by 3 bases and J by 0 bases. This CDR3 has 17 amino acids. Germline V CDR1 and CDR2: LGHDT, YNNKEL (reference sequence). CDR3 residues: CASSHTSGRSNTGELFF. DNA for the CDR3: TGTGCCAGCAGCCACACTAGCGGGAGGTCGAACACCGGGGAGCTGTTTTTT. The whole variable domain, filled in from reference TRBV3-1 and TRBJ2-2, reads DTAVSQTPKYLVTQMGNDKSIKCEQNLGHDTMYWYKQDSKKFLKIMFSYNNKELIINETVPNRFSPKSPDKAHLNLHINSLELGDSAVYFCASSHTSGRSNTGELFFGEGSRLTVL.

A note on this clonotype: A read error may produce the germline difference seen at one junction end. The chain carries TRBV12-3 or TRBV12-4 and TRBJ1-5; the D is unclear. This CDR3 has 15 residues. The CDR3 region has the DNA TGTGCCAGCTCACAGAGTGGAGGGAGCATTCAGCCCCAGCATTTT. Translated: CASSQSGGSIQPQHF.

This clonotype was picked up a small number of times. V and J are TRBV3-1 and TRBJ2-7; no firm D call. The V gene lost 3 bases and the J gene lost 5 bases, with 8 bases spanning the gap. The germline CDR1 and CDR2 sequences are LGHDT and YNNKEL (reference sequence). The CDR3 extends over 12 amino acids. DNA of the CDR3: TGTGCCAGCAGCCATTACAAGGACGAGCAGTACTTC. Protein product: CASSHYKDEQYF.

The CDR3 is CASSGADGNQPQHF. In nucleotides, the CDR3 is TGTGCCAGCAGCGGGGCGGATGGCAATCAGCCCCAGCATTTT. The chain employs TRBV2 and TRBJ1-5, with D possibly matching TRBD1 (5 bases). The CDR3 sequence is 14 residues long. Germline CDR1 SNHLY, CDR2 FYNNEI. Trimming stripped 6 bases from V and 2 bases from J, with 11 bases between.

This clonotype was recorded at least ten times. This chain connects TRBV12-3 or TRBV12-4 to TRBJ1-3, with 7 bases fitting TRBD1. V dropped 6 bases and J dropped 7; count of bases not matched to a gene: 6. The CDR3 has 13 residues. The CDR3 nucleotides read TGTGCCAGCAGCTTGACAGGGTTCAACACCATATATTTT. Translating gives CASSLTGFNTIYF.

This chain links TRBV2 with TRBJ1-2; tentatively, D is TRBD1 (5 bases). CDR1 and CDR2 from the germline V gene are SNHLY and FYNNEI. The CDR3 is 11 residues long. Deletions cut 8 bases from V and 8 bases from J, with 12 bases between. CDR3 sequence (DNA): TGTGCCAGCGGGGACGCAGGGGGCTACACCTTC. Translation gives CASGDAGGYTF.

The DNA of the CDR3 is TGCAGTGCTAGCCCTACTAGCGCTGGGGCCGATACGCAGTATTTT. Amino acids: CSASPTSAGADTQYF. This chain connects TRBV20-1 to TRBJ2-3, with TRBD2 identical over 7 bases. The CDR3 runs 15 residues. In germline, CDR1 is DFQATT, CDR2 SNEGSKA (reference sequence). V was clipped by 3 bases and J by 6 bases; unmatched bases: 12.

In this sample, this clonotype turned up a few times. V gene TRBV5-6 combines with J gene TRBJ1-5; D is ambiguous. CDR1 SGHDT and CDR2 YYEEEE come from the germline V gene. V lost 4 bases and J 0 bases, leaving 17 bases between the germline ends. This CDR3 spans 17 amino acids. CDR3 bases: TGTGCCAGCAGCAGGACCAGGAGGGAATATAGCAATCAGCCCCAGCATTTT. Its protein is CASSRTRREYSNQPQHF.

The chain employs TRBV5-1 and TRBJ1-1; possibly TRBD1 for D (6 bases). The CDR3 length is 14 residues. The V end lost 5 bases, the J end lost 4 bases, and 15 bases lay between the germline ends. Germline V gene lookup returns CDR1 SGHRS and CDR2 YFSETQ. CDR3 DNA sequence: TGCGCCAGCAGGGCCGAAACAGGGCTCACTGAAGCTTTCTTT. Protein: CASRAETGLTEAFF.

The CDR3 is CASSYLKSGKGYGYTF. For the CDR3, the DNA is TGTGCCAGCAGTTACCTCAAGTCGGGGAAGGGCTATGGCTACACCTTC. The chain combines TRBV6-5 with TRBJ1-2; D call uncertain. Germline V CDR1 and CDR2: MNHEY, SVGAGI. Trimming took 2 bases from V and 4 from J, leaving 17 bases between them. The CDR3 totals 16 residues.

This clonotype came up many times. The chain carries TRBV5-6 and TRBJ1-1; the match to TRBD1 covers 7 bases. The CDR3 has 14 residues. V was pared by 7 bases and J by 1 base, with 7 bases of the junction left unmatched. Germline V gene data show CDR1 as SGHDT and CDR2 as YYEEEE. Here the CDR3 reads CASQGDGWNTEAFF. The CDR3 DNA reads TGTGCCAGCCAGGGGGACGGCTGGAACACTGAAGCTTTCTTT. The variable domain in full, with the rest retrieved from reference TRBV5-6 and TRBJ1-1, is DAGVTQSPTHLIKTRGQQVTLRCSPKSGHDTVSWYQQALGQGPQFIFQYYEEEERQRGNFPDRFSGHQFPNYSSELNVNALLLGDSALYLCASQGDGWNTEAFFGQGTRLTVV.

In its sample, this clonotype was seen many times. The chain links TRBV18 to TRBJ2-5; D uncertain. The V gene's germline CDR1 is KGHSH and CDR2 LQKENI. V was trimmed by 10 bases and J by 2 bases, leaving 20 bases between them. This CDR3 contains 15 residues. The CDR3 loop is CATSHKQREQETQYF. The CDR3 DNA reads TGTGCCACCTCCCACAAGCAACGAGAACAAGAGACCCAGTACTTC. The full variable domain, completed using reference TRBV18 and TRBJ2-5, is NAGVMQNPRHLVRRRGQEARLRCSPMKGHSHVYWYRQLPEEGLKFMVYLQKENIIDESGMPKERFSAEFPKEGPSILRIQQVVRGDSAAYFCATSHKQREQETQYFGPGTRLLVL.

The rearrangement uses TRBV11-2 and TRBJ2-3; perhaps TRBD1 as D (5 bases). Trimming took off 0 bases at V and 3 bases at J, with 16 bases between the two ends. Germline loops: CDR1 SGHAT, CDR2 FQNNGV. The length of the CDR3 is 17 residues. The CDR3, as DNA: TGTGCCAGCAGCTTAGATCGGGCAGGGATCAGGACAGATACGCAGTATTTT. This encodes CASSLDRAGIRTDTQYF.

The chain's CDR3 is CASSLATPGLAVRSSYEQYF. DNA of the CDR3: TGCGCCAGCAGCTTGGCCACACCGGGACTAGCGGTCAGGAGCTCCTACGAGCAGTACTTC. The chain joins TRBV5-1 to TRBJ2-7, with 11 bases matching TRBD2. After removal of 0 bases from V and 0 bases from J, the junction contained 14 bases not matched to a gene. Germline V gives CDR1 SGHRS, CDR2 YFSETQ. This CDR3 contains 20 residues. Supplemented by reference TRBV5-1 and TRBJ2-7, the full variable domain reads KAGVTQTPRYLIKTRGQQVTLSCSPISGHRSVSWYQQTPGQGLQFLFEYFSETQRNKGNFPGRFSGRQFSNSRSEMNVSTLELGDSALYLCASSLATPGLAVRSSYEQYFGPGTRLTVT.

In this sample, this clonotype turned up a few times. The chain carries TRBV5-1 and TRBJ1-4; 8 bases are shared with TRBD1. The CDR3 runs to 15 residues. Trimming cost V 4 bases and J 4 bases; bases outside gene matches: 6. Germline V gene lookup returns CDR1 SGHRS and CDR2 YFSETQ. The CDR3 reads CASSGQGGDNEKLFF. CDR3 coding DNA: TGCGCCAGCAGCGGACAGGGAGGCGATAATGAAAAACTGTTTTTT.

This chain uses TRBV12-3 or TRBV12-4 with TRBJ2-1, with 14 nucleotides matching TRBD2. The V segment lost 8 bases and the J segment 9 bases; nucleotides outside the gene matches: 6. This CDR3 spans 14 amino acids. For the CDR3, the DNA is TGTGCCAGCGAAAGACTAGCGGGAGGGCGTGAGCAGTTCTTC. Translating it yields CASERLAGGREQFF.

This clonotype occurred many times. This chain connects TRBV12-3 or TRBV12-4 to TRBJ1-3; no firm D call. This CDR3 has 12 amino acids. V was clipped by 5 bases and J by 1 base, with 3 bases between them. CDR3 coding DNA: TGTGCCAGCAGTCTATCTGGAAACACCATATATTTT. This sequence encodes CASSLSGNTIYF.

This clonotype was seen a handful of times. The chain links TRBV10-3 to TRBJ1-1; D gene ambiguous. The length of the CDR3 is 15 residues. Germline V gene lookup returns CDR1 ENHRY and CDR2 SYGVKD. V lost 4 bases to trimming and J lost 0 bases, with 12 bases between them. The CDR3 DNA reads TGTGCCATCAGTGCTATGGGCGGGTTGAACACTGAAGCTTTCTTT. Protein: CAISAMGGLNTEAFF.

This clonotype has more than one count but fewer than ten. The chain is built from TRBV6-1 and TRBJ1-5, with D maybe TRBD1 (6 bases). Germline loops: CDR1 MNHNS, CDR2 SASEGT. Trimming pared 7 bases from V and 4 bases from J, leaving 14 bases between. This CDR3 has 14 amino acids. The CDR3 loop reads CASTAGQFNQPQHF. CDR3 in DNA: TGTGCCAGCACCGCAGGACAGTTTAATCAGCCCCAGCATTTT.

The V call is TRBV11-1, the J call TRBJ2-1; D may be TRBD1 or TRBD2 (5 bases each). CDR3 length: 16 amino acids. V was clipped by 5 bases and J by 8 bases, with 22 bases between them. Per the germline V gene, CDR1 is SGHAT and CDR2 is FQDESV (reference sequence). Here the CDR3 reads CASSPGLTALVHEQFF. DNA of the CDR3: TGTGCCAGCAGCCCCGGACTGACAGCCCTCGTCCATGAGCAGTTCTTC.

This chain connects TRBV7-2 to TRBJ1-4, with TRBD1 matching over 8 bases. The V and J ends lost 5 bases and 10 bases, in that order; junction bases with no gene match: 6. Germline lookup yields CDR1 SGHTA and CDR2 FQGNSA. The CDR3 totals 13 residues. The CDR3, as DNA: TGTGCCAGCAGCCTGGACAGGGAAGGAAAACTGTTTTTT. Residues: CASSLDREGKLFF.